These 4 T cell receptor beta chains share one sample of origin, sequenced in a study of shared clonotypes between healthy human individuals. Libraries were prepared by immunoSEQ multiplex PCR; TCRdb keeps only in-frame clonotypes and omits some of them. Altogether about 480,000 clones are present, 79% being singletons, with the ten largest covering 13%. Sequencing was done on a sample of PBMCs. All receptors derive from a woman aged 40 to 55 in good health. Some clones in this sample may be carry-over from other donors' samples.

Comment on this clone: The sample contains more than one DNA sequence encoding this CDR3. The chain recombines TRBV18 with TRBJ1-1; D is ambiguous. The CDR3 totals 13 residues. Per germline, CDR1 KGHSH and CDR2 LQKENI. Trimming stripped 2 bases from V and 2 bases from J, with 6 bases between. The CDR3 DNA is TGTGCCAGCTCACCAGGCGGAAACACTGAAGCTTTCTTT. Amino acids: CASSPGGNTEAFF.

The V gene is TRBV7-2, the J gene TRBJ2-3; D is undetermined. CDR3 size: 14 residues. V lost 0 bases to trimming and J lost 4 bases, with 8 bases between them. CDR1 is SGHTA, CDR2 FQGNSA, per germline. CDR3 residues: CASSLAGSADTQYF. CDR3 nucleotides: TGTGCCAGCAGCTTAGCGGGGTCGGCAGATACGCAGTATTTT.

The chain employs TRBV11-2 and TRBJ2-3; a possible D gene is TRBD2 (6 bases). This CDR3 has 16 residues. Trimming pared 4 bases from V and 2 bases from J, leaving 16 bases between. CDR1 is SGHAT, CDR2 FQNNGV, per germline. CDR3 sequence: CASSWGVQRVTDTQYF. In DNA, the CDR3 is TGTGCCAGCAGCTGGGGCGTTCAGCGGGTCACAGATACGCAGTATTTT.

This clone came up many times. The chain employs TRBV4-3 and TRBJ1-2; the D is unclear. The length of the CDR3 is 13 residues. From germline, CDR1 is LGHNA and CDR2 YSLEER. V was trimmed by 5 bases and J by 0 bases, leaving 7 bases between them. The DNA for the CDR3 is TGCGCCAGCAGCAGGACGGCTAACTATGGCTACACCTTC. Amino acid sequence: CASSRTANYGYTF.